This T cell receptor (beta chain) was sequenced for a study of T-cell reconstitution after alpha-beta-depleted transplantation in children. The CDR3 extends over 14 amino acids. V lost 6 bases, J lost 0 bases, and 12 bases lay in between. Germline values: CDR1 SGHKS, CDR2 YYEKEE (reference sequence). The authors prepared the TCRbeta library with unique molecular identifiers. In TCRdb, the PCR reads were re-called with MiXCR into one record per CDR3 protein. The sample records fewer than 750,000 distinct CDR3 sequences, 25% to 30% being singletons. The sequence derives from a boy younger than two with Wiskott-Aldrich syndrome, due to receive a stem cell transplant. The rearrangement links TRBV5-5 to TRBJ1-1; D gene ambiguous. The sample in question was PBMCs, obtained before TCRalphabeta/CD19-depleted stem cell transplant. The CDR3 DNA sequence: TGTGCCAGCAAGAGACCCGCTATGAACACTGAAGCTTTCTTT. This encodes CASKRPAMNTEAFF.